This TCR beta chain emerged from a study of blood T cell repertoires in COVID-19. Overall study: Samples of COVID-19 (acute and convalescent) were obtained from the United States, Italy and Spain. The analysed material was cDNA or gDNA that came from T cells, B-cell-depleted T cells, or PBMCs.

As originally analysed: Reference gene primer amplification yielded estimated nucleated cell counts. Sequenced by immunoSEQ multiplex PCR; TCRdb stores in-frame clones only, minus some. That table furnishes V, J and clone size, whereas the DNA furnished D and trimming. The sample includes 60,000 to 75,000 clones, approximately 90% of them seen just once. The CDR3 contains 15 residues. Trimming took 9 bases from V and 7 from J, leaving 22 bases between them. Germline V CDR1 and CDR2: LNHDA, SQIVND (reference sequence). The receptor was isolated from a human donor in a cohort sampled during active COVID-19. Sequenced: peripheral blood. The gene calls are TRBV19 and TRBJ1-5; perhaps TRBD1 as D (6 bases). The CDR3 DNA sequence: TGTGCCAGCTTACATTGGGGGCAGGGTGAGCAGCCCCAGCATTTT. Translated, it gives CASLHWGQGEQPQHF.